One and the same sample provided the 2 T cell receptor beta chains below, sequenced in a study of T cell repertoires in cytomegalovirus infection. TCRdb ran MiXCR on the reads and lists one entry per CDR3 protein. The sample holds 100,000 to 150,000 distinct CDR3 sequences, approximately 30% seen once. Their recognized antigens are unknown. The sequencing used CD8+ T cells from cultured PBMCs, collected from culture after CMV antigen stimulation. The receptors derive from a human donor in good health (CMV status not recorded). Some clones in this sample may be carry-over from other donors' samples.

This clonotype was picked up a small number of times. The V call is TRBV29-1, the J call TRBJ2-3; 7 positions agree with TRBD2. V lost 3 bases, J lost 2 bases, and 14 bases stayed unmatched. The CDR3 sequence is 17 residues long. The germline gives CDR1 SQVTM, CDR2 ANQGSEA. CDR3 region: CSVDPILARGVTDTQYF. As DNA, the CDR3 is TGCAGCGTTGACCCAATACTAGCCCGGGGGGTCACAGATACGCAGTATTTT.

This chain joins TRBV2 and TRBJ1-2; TRBD1 might be the D (5 bases). The CDR3 spans 15 residues. The V end lost 3 bases, the J end lost 3 bases, and 14 bases lay between the germline ends. Per germline, CDR1 SNHLY and CDR2 FYNNEI. CDR3 residues: CASSDHPGRYYGYTF. The CDR3 DNA reads as TGTGCCAGCAGTGATCACCCAGGGCGGTACTATGGCTACACCTTC.